The clone carrying this T cell receptor beta chain was observed many times. Its antigen is as yet unknown. The data are from a study of regulatory T cells in long-lasting Graves disease. Study conclusions and caveats: Favored gene segments in persistent disease were TRBV28, TRBJ1-2 and TRBJ2-5.

Regarding time point: persistent/refractory GD, antithyroid drugs over 5 years with positive TRAb. PBMCs were the source of the RNA used for TCR sequencing. Relying on iRepertoire HTBI primers and Arm-PCR of CDR3 regions, the team built TCR beta libraries. Per the original data handling: Samples jointly harbored about 62 TRBV and approximately 15 TRBJ segments. In TCRdb, the multiplex PCR reads were re-called with MiXCR into one record per CDR3 protein. The authors' filters were not applied to this entry. The data contain 250,000 to 300,000 distinct CDR3 sequences, 22% of them singletons. The CDR3 is made up of 14 amino acids. Trimming pared 5 bases from V and 0 bases from J, leaving 10 bases between.

The sequence was obtained from a female donor with Graves disease. The rearrangement links TRBV12-3 or TRBV12-4 to TRBJ1-1; D remains unclear. This specimen was peripheral blood mononuclear cells (PBMCs), taken when the disease was refractory, from a patient treated with antithyroid drugs. The CDR3 protein is CASSKSSMNTEAFF. CDR3 in DNA: TGTGCCAGCAGTAAGAGTTCGATGAACACTGAAGCTTTCTTT.